The 10 T cell receptor beta chains presented below share a single source sample, sequenced in a study of blood T cells in healthy people across ages. Sample-barcoded 5' priming and a J-beta primer mix drove a second PCR of about 6 to 12 cycles. TCRdb processed the 5' RACE reads anew with MiXCR; each CDR3 protein has one entry. The sample yields about 1.4 million distinct CDR3 sequences, approximately 59% seen once. The sequencing sample was made of blood. Receptor source: a man younger than 30 in good health.

The DNA of the CDR3 is TGTGCCAGCAGTGACTCGAGAGCAGGGACGCAGTATTTT. Translating it yields CASSDSRAGTQYF. The chain recombines TRBV6-4 with TRBJ2-3; a possible D gene is TRBD1 (5 bases). CDR1 and CDR2 (germline): MRHNA, SNTAGT. This CDR3 has 13 residues. Trimming stripped 0 bases from V and 9 bases from J, with 10 bases between.

This clonotype has a handful of counts. The chain has TRBV6-1 and TRBJ2-7; no firm D call. CDR3 size: 14 residues. Trimming stripped 2 bases from V and 0 bases from J, with 8 bases between. Germline CDR1 and CDR2: MNHNS and SASEGT. CDR3 sequence reads: CASSEPAHSYEQYF. The CDR3 region has the DNA TGTGCCAGCAGTGAACCGGCACACTCCTACGAGCAGTACTTC.

The rearrangement links TRBV9 to TRBJ2-3, with TRBD2 identical over 9 bases. The germline V gene encodes CDR1 SGDLS and CDR2 YYNGEE. This CDR3 is 15 amino acids long. With 2 bases clipped from V and 7 bases from J, the junction kept 8 bases outside the gene matches. The CDR3 sequence is CASSVTSGDPNTQYF. In nucleotides, the CDR3 is TGTGCCAGCAGCGTGACTAGCGGAGACCCTAATACGCAGTATTTT.

The chain employs TRBV6-1 and TRBJ2-7; D gene unclear. The CDR3 is made up of 15 amino acids. Germline loops: CDR1 MNHNS, CDR2 SASEGT. Between the trimmed V and J ends, which lost 2 bases and 3 bases, there was a span of 14 bases. CDR3 coding DNA: TGTGCCAGCAGTGAACATCCGGGCGTTTACTACGAGCAGTACTTC. The encoded protein is CASSEHPGVYYEQYF.

The J gene is TRBJ2-7, the V gene TRBV20-1; no definite D call. Per germline, CDR1 DFQATT and CDR2 SNEGSKA (reference sequence). The germline V and J ends were trimmed by 3 bases and 5 bases, with 8 bases remaining between them. CDR3 size: 11 residues. The chain's CDR3 is CSARTLNEQYF. The CDR3 coding sequence is TGCAGTGCTAGGACATTAAACGAGCAGTACTTC.

The chain recombines TRBV7-9 with TRBJ1-5, with TRBD1 as a possible D gene (6 bases). CDR1 and CDR2 (germline): SEHNR, FQNEAQ (reference sequence). The CDR3 length is 15 residues. With 5 bases removed from V and 7 bases from J, the gap between germline ends came to 18 bases. For the CDR3, the DNA is TGTGCCAGCAGCGTGGACAATGAACAGGGCCAGCCCCAGCATTTT. It encodes CASSVDNEQGQPQHF.

This clonotype was found a few times. This sequence joins TRBV6-6 and TRBJ2-4; 7 nucleotides line up with TRBD1. This CDR3 contains 14 residues. Trimming cost V 5 bases and J 1 base; bases outside gene matches: 2. Germline V gives CDR1 MNHNY, CDR2 SVGAGI (reference sequence). CDR3 protein: CASSPGQAKNIQYF. The CDR3 bases are TGTGCCAGCAGTCCGGGACAGGCCAAAAACATTCAGTACTTC.

V and J are TRBV7-2 and TRBJ2-3, with D maybe TRBD1 (5 bases). This CDR3 region has 16 residues. Germline V lookup: CDR1 SGHTA, CDR2 FQGNSA. Trimming removed 1 base from V and 0 bases from J, with 11 bases in between. The CDR3 reads CASSLDGRASTDTQYF. The CDR3 DNA sequence: TGTGCCAGCAGCTTAGACGGCAGGGCTAGCACAGATACGCAGTATTTT.

A few counts support this clonotype. V gene TRBV29-1 combines with J gene TRBJ1-2; 7 bases are a match to TRBD1. The CDR3 spans 11 residues. V trimming: 6 bases; J trimming: 9 bases; junction bases outside the gene matches: 7. The V gene's germline CDR1 is SQVTM and CDR2 ANQGSEA. This CDR3 is CSVVTGNSYTF. CDR3 nucleotides: TGCAGCGTGGTGACAGGGAATAGCTACACCTTC. The full variable domain, rest sourced from reference TRBV29-1 and TRBJ1-2, is SAVISQKPSRDICQRGTSLTIQCQVDSQVTMMFWYRQQPGQSLTLIATANQGSEATYESGFVIDKFPISRPNLTFSTLTVSNMSPEDSSIYLCSVVTGNSYTFGSGTRLTVV.

V gene TRBV6-2 or TRBV6-3 combines with J gene TRBJ2-1, with D hard to call. Trimming removed 2 bases at V and 6 bases at J, with 5 bases between. CDR1 is MNHEY and CDR2 is SVGEGT in the germline V gene. The CDR3 extends over 12 amino acids. The CDR3 here is CASSYNFNEQFF. The DNA for the CDR3 is TGTGCCAGCAGTTACAATTTCAATGAGCAGTTCTTC.